A single sample is the source of the 5 T cell receptor beta chains below, sequenced in a study of identical twins. TCRdb processed the 5' RACE reads anew with MiXCR; each CDR3 protein has one entry. This table has around 340,000 distinct CDR3 sequences, over 9% appearing once. These data were likewise used in another study, on yellow fever vaccine responses in identical twins.

Sequencing was done on a sample of CD8+ T cells sorted from blood. The receptors were gathered from a woman in her late teens or twenties in good health.

In this sample, this clonotype turned up a few times. The V and J genes are TRBV6-5 and TRBJ2-2; 10 bases fit TRBD1. The CDR3 totals 15 residues. Looked up from germline, CDR1 is MNHEY and CDR2 is SVGAGI. With 4 bases clipped from V and 7 bases from J, the junction kept 6 bases outside the gene matches. CDR3 residues: CASSSDRGHIGELFF. DNA of the CDR3: TGTGCCAGCAGTTCCGACAGGGGGCATATCGGGGAGCTGTTTTTT.

The sample holds a few counts of this clonotype. The V and J genes are TRBV9 and TRBJ2-1; weak D call: TRBD2 (6 bases). The ends were cut back, 4 bases at V and 4 bases at J, with 12 bases in the middle. Per germline, CDR1 SGDLS and CDR2 YYNGEE. The CDR3 has 14 amino acids. CDR3 in DNA: TGTGCCAGCAGCCCCTATAGCGGATACAATGAGCAGTTCTTC. It yields the protein CASSPYSGYNEQFF.

This clonotype was recorded a few times. The chain uses TRBV5-6 and TRBJ2-1, with TRBD2 matching over 9 bases. Trimming at V came to 0 bases and at J to 6 bases, leaving 7 bases not matched to a gene. Germline CDR1 reads SGHDT; CDR2 reads YYEEEE. The CDR3 runs 16 residues. CDR3 sequence: CASSLVSGGGANEQFF. The CDR3 DNA reads TGTGCCAGCAGCTTGGTCTCTGGCGGGGGGGCCAATGAGCAGTTCTTC.

The gene calls are TRBV4-2 and TRBJ1-6; D is ambiguous. The CDR3 has 15 amino acids. Germline lookup yields CDR1 LGHNA and CDR2 YNFKEQ. The V end was cut by 2 bases, the J end by 3 bases, with 8 bases between. The CDR3 DNA reads TGTGCCAGCAGCCAAAAAACAGTCTATAATTCACCCCTCCACTTT. Translating gives CASSQKTVYNSPLHF.

The chain uses TRBV21-1 and TRBJ2-2; the DNA was not compared with TRBD2, the D call given in the table. TRBV21-1 is noted as a pseudogene. The CDR3 runs 17 residues. CDR3 DNA sequence: TGTGCCAGCAGCAAAGTTCTAGCGGGGGTGAACACCGGGGAGCTGTTTTTT. This encodes CASSKVLAGVNTGELFF.